Listed below are T cell receptor beta chains from one sample, sequenced in a study of blood T cell repertoires in COVID-19. Profiling relied on immunoSEQ multiplex PCR, and the TCRdb table lists in-frame clones only, not all of them. The table has approximately 72,000 clones, 70% to 90% seen once. Sequencing input: peripheral blood. These receptors all come from a man aged 50-60 years with acute or convalescent COVID-19. The CDR3 runs from the conserved cysteine through the conserved F or W. D genes are given only for firm matches. A clone size is listed for some rows: how often the clone was seen (once, few, many), or a class if it is expanded.

v_call	j_call	d_call	clone_size	cdr3_aa	cdr3_nt
TRBV11-3	TRBJ2-5	-	-	CASSSVGGETQYF	TGTGCCAGCAGCTCAGTTGGGGGCGAGACCCAGTACTTC
TRBV11-2	TRBJ2-5	TRBD2	-	CASSLGGGQTETQYF	TGTGCCAGCAGCTTAGGCGGGGGGCAGACGGAGACCCAGTACTTC
TRBV13	TRBJ2-3	-	-	CASSLTQGTDTQYF	TGTGCCAGCAGCTTAACCCAGGGCACAGATACGCAGTATTTT
TRBV11-2	TRBJ2-3	TRBD2	-	CASSVSAGGGTDTQYF	TGTGCCAGCAGCGTCTCAGCGGGGGGCGGCACAGATACGCAGTATTTT
TRBV5-1	TRBJ2-5	TRBD2	-	CASSSGLAVQETQYF	TGCGCCAGCAGCTCAGGACTAGCGGTTCAAGAGACCCAGTACTTC
TRBV4-1	TRBJ1-2	TRBD1	-	CASSERTGGVSPNYGYTF	TGCGCCAGCAGCGAGAGGACAGGGGGCGTAAGTCCTAACTATGGCTACACCTTC
TRBV5-1	TRBJ2-7	TRBD1	-	CASRQGASYEQYF	TGCGCCAGCAGACAGGGGGCTTCCTACGAGCAGTACTTC
TRBV27	TRBJ1-2	-	-	CASSLFRRVLNSSFGYTF	TGTGCCAGCAGTTTATTCCGGCGGGTTTTAAACTCATCGTTTGGCTACACCTTC
TRBV7-8	TRBJ1-2	TRBD1	-	CASSKGQGPNYGYTF	TGTGCCAGCAGCAAAGGACAGGGACCGAACTATGGCTACACCTTC
TRBV5-1	TRBJ2-7	TRBD1	-	CASSEDPGTENEQYF	TGCGCCAGCAGCGAGGATCCCGGGACAGAAAACGAGCAGTACTTC
TRBV4-1	TRBJ2-1	-	-	CASSQVSSYLDEQFF	TGCGCCAGCAGCCAAGTATCCTCCTATCTTGATGAGCAGTTCTTC
TRBV10-3	TRBJ2-3	TRBD2	once	CAISDRGLAGGWDTQYF	TGTGCCATCAGTGACCGTGGACTAGCGGGGGGGTGGGATACGCAGTATTTT
TRBV7-2	TRBJ1-1	-	-	CASSQGPMNTEAFF	TGTGCCAGCAGCCAGGGCCCGATGAACACTGAAGCTTTCTTT
TRBV6-5	TRBJ2-1	TRBD2	once	CASSTTSGGPNEQFF	TGTGCCAGCAGTACGACTAGCGGGGGACCAAATGAGCAGTTCTTC
TRBV7-9	TRBJ2-3	TRBD2	-	CASSQSGGQQYF	TGTGCCAGCAGCCAAAGCGGGGGACAACAGTATTTT
TRBV5-1	TRBJ1-4	-	-	CASSWGPGGTNEKLFF	TGCGCCAGCAGCTGGGGGCCGGGAGGGACTAATGAAAAACTGTTTTTT
TRBV5-4	TRBJ2-5	TRBD1	once	CASSTPGQGAETQYF	TGTGCCAGCAGCACACCGGGACAGGGGGCAGAGACCCAGTACTTC
TRBV29-1	TRBJ1-1	-	-	CSVQWTPNTEAFF	TGCAGCGTCCAATGGACACCCAACACTGAAGCTTTCTTT
TRBV12-3/TRBV12-4	TRBJ1-5	-	once	CASSSDYQPQHF	TGTGCCAGCAGTTCAGATTATCAGCCCCAGCATTTT
TRBV14	TRBJ1-1	TRBD1	-	CASSQAGWTGNTEAFF	TGTGCCAGCAGCCAAGCCGGGTGGACAGGAAACACTGAAGCTTTCTTT
TRBV5-1	TRBJ1-2	-	-	CASSPTPGARADGYTF	TGCGCCAGCAGCCCTACCCCTGGGGCCAGGGCGGATGGCTACACCTTC
TRBV4-1	TRBJ2-2	-	-	CASSQSPSNTGELFF	TGCGCCAGCAGCCAATCCCCTTCCAACACCGGGGAGCTGTTTTTT
TRBV24-1	TRBJ2-2	-	-	CATSDHLRGQNTGELFF	TGTGCCACCAGTGACCATCTGCGGGGCCAGAACACCGGGGAGCTGTTTTTT
TRBV24-1	TRBJ2-1	TRBD2	-	CATSAPAGVEQFF	TGTGCCACCAGTGCCCCCGCGGGGGTTGAGCAGTTCTTC
TRBV2	TRBJ1-5	TRBD1	-	CASSPGTGGNQPQHF	TGTGCCAGCAGTCCCGGGACAGGGGGCAATCAGCCCCAGCATTTT
TRBV29-1	TRBJ2-7	-	once	CSAKSDTNYEQYF	TGCAGCGCTAAGTCGGACACTAACTACGAGCAGTACTTC
TRBV18	TRBJ2-1	TRBD1	-	CASSQSTGDPYNEQFF	TGTGCCAGCTCACAATCGACAGGGGATCCCTACAATGAGCAGTTCTTC
TRBV5-1	TRBJ2-1	TRBD2	-	CASMGRASGGNEQFF	TGCGCCAGCATGGGCCGGGCTAGCGGGGGAAATGAGCAGTTCTTC
TRBV24-1	TRBJ2-2	TRBD1	-	CATSALTGAGELFF	TGTGCCACCAGTGCCTTGACAGGGGCAGGGGAGCTGTTTTTT
TRBV7-4	TRBJ2-1	TRBD1	few	CASSLFQTGPPYNEQFF	TGTGCCAGCAGCTTATTCCAGACAGGGCCCCCATACAATGAGCAGTTCTTC
TRBV19	TRBJ1-5	-	once	CASSIGEGDYSNQPQHF	TGTGCCAGTAGTATTGGGGAAGGGGATTATAGCAATCAGCCCCAGCATTTT
TRBV18	TRBJ2-5	TRBD1	-	CASSPPNRDRGQETQYF	TGTGCCAGCTCACCACCGAACCGAGACAGGGGGCAAGAGACCCAGTACTTC
TRBV5-6	TRBJ2-5	-	-	CASSSPTGREGETQYF	TGTGCCAGCAGCTCGCCTACAGGGAGGGAGGGAGAGACCCAGTACTTC
TRBV6-2/TRBV6-3	TRBJ2-1	-	once	CASSYGGISGNEQFF	TGTGCCAGCAGTTACGGGGGGATTAGCGGCAATGAGCAGTTCTTC
TRBV5-6	TRBJ1-2	-	-	CASNPLPGGPTNYGYTF	TGTGCCAGCAACCCGTTGCCGGGGGGACCAACTAACTATGGCTACACCTTC
TRBV24-1	TRBJ1-5	-	-	CATSERDTREPQHF	TGTGCCACCAGTGAACGGGACACCCGGGAGCCCCAGCATTTT
TRBV7-6	TRBJ2-7	-	-	CASSLEAAVQNEQYF	TGTGCCAGCAGCTTAGAGGCGGCAGTCCAGAACGAGCAGTACTTC
TRBV6-5	TRBJ1-2	-	-	CATSRTPTYGYTF	TGTGCCACCTCCCGGACACCCACCTATGGCTACACCTTC
TRBV2	TRBJ1-2	-	-	CASSERGTDGYTF	TGTGCCAGCAGTGAAAGGGGGACGGATGGCTACACCTTC
TRBV3-1/TRBV3-2	TRBJ2-2	TRBD2	-	CASSLIAGGPGELFF	TGTGCCAGCAGCCTTATAGCGGGGGGGCCCGGGGAGCTGTTTTTT
TRBV5-5	TRBJ1-4	TRBD1	-	CASSLGPGQGNEKLFF	TGTGCCAGCAGCTTGGGACCGGGACAGGGGAATGAAAAACTGTTTTTT
TRBV5-1	TRBJ2-4	-	-	CASSSSGNSIQYF	TGCGCCAGCAGTTCCTCCGGGAACTCCATTCAGTACTTC
TRBV5-1	TRBJ2-1	-	-	CASSITNSGGKSYNEQFF	TGCGCCAGCAGCATAACCAACTCGGGGGGCAAGAGTTACAATGAGCAGTTCTTC
TRBV12-5	TRBJ2-1	TRBD1	-	CASGPGQGFNEQFF	TGTGCTAGTGGACCGGGACAGGGTTTTAATGAGCAGTTCTTC
TRBV19	TRBJ2-6	-	-	CASSSQGAGANVLTF	TGTGCCAGTAGCTCACAGGGTGCTGGGGCCAACGTCCTGACTTTC
TRBV18	TRBJ2-5	-	-	CASSPRGGQETQYF	TGTGCCAGCTCACCGCGAGGGGGTCAAGAGACCCAGTACTTC
TRBV18	TRBJ2-6	TRBD1	-	CASSPPGDRGGSGANVLTF	TGTGCCAGCTCACCACCGGGGGACAGGGGCGGATCTGGGGCCAACGTCCTGACTTTC
TRBV6-1	TRBJ2-2	TRBD1	once	CASSEVQGAGGELFF	TGTGCCAGCAGTGAAGTTCAGGGGGCTGGCGGGGAGCTGTTTTTT
TRBV6-5	TRBJ1-1	-	-	CASSPQTGGGAEAFF	TGTGCCAGCAGTCCCCAGACAGGTGGGGGGGCTGAAGCTTTCTTT
TRBV6-1	TRBJ2-3	TRBD1	-	CASDRGPYTDTQYF	TGTGCCAGTGACAGGGGCCCCTACACAGATACGCAGTATTTT
TRBV7-3	TRBJ1-1	-	-	CASSLDPETGAFF	TGTGCCAGCAGCTTAGACCCGGAGACTGGAGCTTTCTTT